These T cell receptor beta chains were read from a single sample in a study of CD8+CD57+ T cells in acquired aplastic anemia. TCRdb ran MiXCR on the reads and lists one entry per CDR3 protein. The sample includes approximately 270,000 distinct CDR3 sequences, 45% to 70% seen only once; the top ten take 7% to 9%. The specimen was sorted CD4+, CD8+, or CD8+CD57+ T cells (not recorded which) from PBMCs. These receptors were collected from a human donor with severe aplastic anemia or a healthy control (not recorded which). Both conserved end residues are part of each CDR3. Fields, in order: J gene, D gene, V gene, clone size, CDR3 protein, CDR3 DNA. D genes are given only for firm matches. Rows may omit the clone size; those that give it use once, few, many or a size class.

J: TRBJ1-2; D: NA; V: TRBV10-3; size: NA; CDR3: CAIRGTGTNYGYTF; DNA: TGTGCCATCAGGGGGACGGGGACTAACTATGGCTACACCTTC
J: TRBJ2-5; D: TRBD2; V: TRBV19; size: NA; CDR3: CASSEGVSGRPTQETQYF; DNA: TGTGCCAGTAGTGAAGGGGTTAGCGGGAGACCAACTCAAGAGACCCAGTACTTC
J: TRBJ2-7; D: TRBD1; V: TRBV12-3/TRBV12-4; size: NA; CDR3: CASSLYVDRGAEQYF; DNA: TGTGCCAGCAGTTTATATGTGGACAGGGGAGCCGAGCAGTACTTC
J: TRBJ1-2; D: NA; V: TRBV6-5; size: NA; CDR3: CASREALYGYTF; DNA: TGTGCCAGCAGGGAAGCTCTCTATGGCTACACCTTC
J: TRBJ2-7; D: NA; V: TRBV2; size: once; CDR3: CASSYRGGDEQYF; DNA: TGTGCCAGCAGCTACAGGGGAGGGGACGAGCAGTACTTC
J: TRBJ2-1; D: TRBD2; V: TRBV10-1; size: NA; CDR3: CASSDIAGDKNEQFF; DNA: TGCGCCAGCAGTGATATAGCGGGAGATAAGAATGAGCAGTTCTTC
J: TRBJ2-7; D: TRBD2; V: TRBV10-3; size: few; CDR3: CAISDLRTSEAYEQYF; DNA: TGTGCCATCAGTGATCTCCGGACTAGCGAGGCCTACGAGCAGTACTTC
J: TRBJ2-3; D: NA; V: TRBV19; size: many; CDR3: CATKTGRGTDTQYF; DNA: TGTGCCACTAAAACAGGGAGGGGTACAGATACGCAGTATTTT
J: TRBJ2-7; D: NA; V: TRBV7-9; size: NA; CDR3: CASSLGSPYEQYF; DNA: TGTGCCAGCAGCTTGGGGAGCCCCTACGAGCAGTACTTC
J: TRBJ2-3; D: NA; V: TRBV7-9; size: NA; CDR3: CASSSQSSTDTQYF; DNA: TGTGCCAGCAGCTCCCAAAGTAGCACAGATACGCAGTATTTT
J: TRBJ1-2; D: TRBD1; V: TRBV2; size: few; CDR3: CAGQGTNYGYTF; DNA: TGTGCCGGACAGGGGACTAACTATGGCTACACCTTC
J: TRBJ2-7; D: TRBD1; V: TRBV7-9; size: NA; CDR3: CASSFAGTGPYEQYF; DNA: TGTGCCAGCAGCTTTGCCGGGACAGGGCCCTACGAGCAGTACTTC
J: TRBJ2-7; D: NA; V: TRBV15; size: few; CDR3: CATSRVMTGGSYEQYF; DNA: TGTGCCACCAGCAGAGTGATGACGGGCGGCTCCTACGAGCAGTACTTC
J: TRBJ1-2; D: NA; V: TRBV5-1; size: many; CDR3: CASSPSWTDNGYTF; DNA: TGCGCCAGCAGCCCCAGTTGGACAGATAATGGCTACACCTTC
J: TRBJ1-2; D: TRBD1; V: TRBV12-3/TRBV12-4; size: NA; CDR3: CASSSGGQGADGYTF; DNA: TGTGCCAGCAGTTCAGGGGGACAGGGGGCTGACGGCTACACCTTC
J: TRBJ1-1; D: NA; V: TRBV19; size: NA; CDR3: CASHTFRDTNTEAFF; DNA: TGCGCCAGCCACACATTCAGGGATACGAACACTGAAGCTTTCTTT
J: TRBJ2-1; D: NA; V: TRBV27; size: NA; CDR3: CASSISLLSEQFF; DNA: TGTGCCAGCAGTATTTCCCTCCTATCCGAGCAGTTCTTC
J: TRBJ1-1; D: TRBD1; V: TRBV15; size: few; CDR3: CATSQRTGGTEAFF; DNA: TGTGCCACCAGCCAACGGACAGGGGGCACTGAAGCTTTCTTT
J: TRBJ1-4; D: TRBD1; V: TRBV6-5; size: NA; CDR3: CASSLTGSGNEKLFF; DNA: TGTGCCAGCAGCCTGACAGGGAGCGGAAATGAAAAACTGTTTTTT
J: TRBJ2-1; D: NA; V: TRBV19; size: NA; CDR3: CASSTTPWQPNYNEQFF; DNA: TGTGCCAGTAGTACCACCCCCTGGCAACCCAACTACAATGAGCAGTTCTTC
J: TRBJ1-6; D: NA; V: TRBV7-3; size: NA; CDR3: CAGSSQAQSRKNSPLHF; DNA: TGTGCCGGCAGCTCCCAAGCGCAGAGTCGTAAGAATTCACCTCTCCACTTT
J: TRBJ1-1; D: NA; V: TRBV29-1; size: NA; CDR3: CSVAGGGANTEAFF; DNA: TGCAGCGTTGCGGGCGGGGGGGCGAACACTGAAGCTTTCTTT
J: TRBJ2-7; D: TRBD2; V: TRBV7-2; size: few; CDR3: CAITLAGPYEQYF; DNA: TGTGCCATCACACTAGCGGGGCCCTACGAGCAGTACTTC
J: TRBJ2-4; D: NA; V: TRBV5-1; size: NA; CDR3: CASSGMTAKNIQYF; DNA: TGCGCCAGCTCGGGGATGACAGCCAAAAACATTCAGTACTTC
J: TRBJ2-7; D: TRBD1; V: TRBV7-2; size: NA; CDR3: CARQSTGQVLYEQYF; DNA: TGTGCCAGACAATCCACGGGACAGGTCCTCTACGAGCAGTACTTC
J: TRBJ2-7; D: NA; V: TRBV10-3; size: NA; CDR3: CAISESDSSSYEQYF; DNA: TGTGCCATCAGTGAGTCGGACTCGAGCTCCTACGAGCAGTACTTC
J: TRBJ2-5; D: NA; V: TRBV29-1; size: few; CDR3: CSVKGRVVETQYF; DNA: TGCAGCGTCAAGGGCAGGGTCGTGGAGACCCAGTACTTC
J: TRBJ2-5; D: NA; V: TRBV7-2; size: NA; CDR3: CASSTSGGSRTGAQETQYF; DNA: TGTGCCAGCAGCACAAGTGGGGGGAGTAGAACCGGGGCCCAAGAGACCCAGTACTTC
J: TRBJ2-5; D: TRBD1; V: TRBV9; size: once; CDR3: CASSLEGTGETQYF; DNA: TGTGCCAGCAGCTTAGAGGGGACAGGAGAGACCCAGTACTTC
J: TRBJ2-4; D: TRBD1; V: TRBV6-4; size: NA; CDR3: CASRHTRRGQGRSIQYF; DNA: TGTGCCAGCAGACACACCCGCCGGGGACAGGGGAGAAGCATTCAGTACTTC
J: TRBJ2-7; D: TRBD2; V: TRBV12-3/TRBV12-4; size: NA; CDR3: CASSDGTSGPGEQYF; DNA: TGTGCCAGCAGCGACGGGACTAGCGGGCCTGGGGAGCAGTACTTC
J: TRBJ1-6; D: TRBD1; V: TRBV10-3; size: NA; CDR3: CAISDRTGGNSPLHF; DNA: TGTGCCATCAGTGACAGGACAGGGGGCAATTCACCCCTCCACTTT
J: TRBJ1-2; D: TRBD1; V: TRBV29-1; size: NA; CDR3: CSVLGDRGTNYGYTF; DNA: TGCAGCGTTCTAGGGGACAGGGGAACTAACTATGGCTACACCTTC
J: TRBJ2-7; D: NA; V: TRBV24-1; size: NA; CDR3: CATSDPGRPSYEQYF; DNA: TGTGCCACCAGTGATCCGGGACGACCGTCCTACGAGCAGTACTTC
J: TRBJ1-4; D: NA; V: TRBV2; size: NA; CDR3: CASSPLNEKLFF; DNA: TGTGCCAGCAGTCCTCTTAATGAAAAACTGTTTTTT
J: TRBJ1-6; D: NA; V: TRBV6-6; size: NA; CDR3: CASSEEGGPNSPLHF; DNA: TGTGCCAGCAGTGAAGAGGGCGGACCTAATTCACCCCTCCACTTT
J: TRBJ2-2; D: TRBD2; V: TRBV27; size: few; CDR3: CASSFGRGGPTGELFF; DNA: TGTGCCAGCAGTTTCGGGCGGGGGGGCCCCACCGGGGAGCTGTTTTTT
J: TRBJ2-5; D: NA; V: TRBV20-1; size: few; CDR3: CSAVRGGGAETQYF; DNA: TGCAGTGCAGTCCGGGGAGGCGGGGCAGAGACCCAGTACTTC
J: TRBJ2-2; D: TRBD1; V: TRBV7-2; size: NA; CDR3: CASGDSPNTGELFF; DNA: TGTGCTAGTGGGGACAGCCCGAACACCGGGGAGCTGTTTTTT
J: TRBJ1-5; D: NA; V: TRBV24-1; size: NA; CDR3: CATGGQPNQPQHF; DNA: TGTGCCACCGGTGGGCAGCCCAATCAGCCCCAGCATTTT
J: TRBJ2-5; D: TRBD1; V: TRBV7-2; size: NA; CDR3: CASRPGGQETQYF; DNA: TGTGCCAGTCGCCCAGGGGGACAAGAGACCCAGTACTTC
J: TRBJ1-1; D: NA; V: TRBV12-3/TRBV12-4; size: NA; CDR3: CASSLKKNTEAFF; DNA: TGTGCCAGCAGTTTAAAAAAGAACACTGAAGCTTTCTTT
J: TRBJ1-1; D: NA; V: TRBV19; size: NA; CDR3: CASSRGRMNTEAFF; DNA: TGTGCCAGTAGTCGGGGACGGATGAACACTGAAGCTTTCTTT
J: TRBJ2-7; D: TRBD1; V: TRBV6-1; size: NA; CDR3: CASSYSTGGYEQYF; DNA: TGTGCCAGCAGTTATTCGACAGGGGGTTACGAGCAGTACTTC
J: TRBJ2-1; D: NA; V: TRBV2; size: many; CDR3: CASRRDGNNEQFF; DNA: TGTGCCAGCAGGCGGGACGGCAACAATGAGCAGTTCTTC
J: TRBJ2-5; D: NA; V: TRBV6-2/TRBV6-3; size: many; CDR3: CATSDKGNYQETQYF; DNA: TGTGCCACCAGCGACAAAGGAAACTACCAAGAGACCCAGTACTTC
J: TRBJ1-5; D: NA; V: TRBV5-5; size: once; CDR3: CASSLSGDHPQPQHF; DNA: TGTGCCAGCAGCTTGAGCGGGGACCATCCTCAGCCCCAGCATTTT
J: TRBJ2-7; D: NA; V: TRBV28; size: NA; CDR3: CASSNGGLSSYEQYF; DNA: TGTGCCAGCAGTAACGGGGGGCTGAGCTCCTACGAGCAGTACTTC
J: TRBJ2-7; D: NA; V: TRBV7-2; size: NA; CDR3: CASSQNSGEQYF; DNA: TGTGCCAGCAGCCAAAACAGCGGCGAGCAGTACTTC
J: TRBJ2-5; D: NA; V: TRBV10-3; size: NA; CDR3: CAISEDGLETQYF; DNA: TGTGCCATCAGTGAGGATGGTTTGGAGACCCAGTACTTC
J: TRBJ1-2; D: NA; V: TRBV6-6; size: many; CDR3: CASSPEEARGGYTF; DNA: TGTGCCAGCAGTCCAGAAGAGGCCCGGGGGGGCTACACCTTC
J: TRBJ1-1; D: NA; V: TRBV15; size: many; CDR3: CATKLGGGMNTEAFF; DNA: TGTGCCACCAAATTGGGGGGCGGAATGAACACTGAAGCTTTCTTT
J: TRBJ2-3; D: NA; V: TRBV11-2; size: NA; CDR3: CASSLVTKADTQYF; DNA: TGTGCCAGCAGCTTAGTTACAAAGGCAGATACGCAGTATTTT
J: TRBJ1-2; D: TRBD1; V: TRBV19; size: NA; CDR3: CASSTKGQTTVNYGYTF; DNA: TGTGCCAGTAGTACCAAGGGACAGACAACCGTAAACTATGGCTACACCTTC
J: TRBJ2-7; D: TRBD2; V: TRBV19; size: NA; CDR3: CASSMGGVYEQYF; DNA: TGTGCCAGTAGTATGGGGGGGGTCTACGAGCAGTACTTC